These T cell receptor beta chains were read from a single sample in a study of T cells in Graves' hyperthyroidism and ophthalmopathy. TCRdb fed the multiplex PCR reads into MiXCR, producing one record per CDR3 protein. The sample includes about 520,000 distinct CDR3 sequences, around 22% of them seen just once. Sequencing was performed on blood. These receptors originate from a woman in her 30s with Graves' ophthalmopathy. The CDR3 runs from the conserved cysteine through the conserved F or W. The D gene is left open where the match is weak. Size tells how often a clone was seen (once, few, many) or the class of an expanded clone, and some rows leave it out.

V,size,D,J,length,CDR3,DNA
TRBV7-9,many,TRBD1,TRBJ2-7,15,CASSLDRDLPYEQYF,TGTGCCAGCAGCCTAGACAGGGATCTCCCCTACGAGCAGTACTTC
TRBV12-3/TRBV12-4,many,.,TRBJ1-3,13,CASSWGVGNTIYF,TGTGCCAGCAGTTGGGGAGTGGGAAACACCATATATTTT
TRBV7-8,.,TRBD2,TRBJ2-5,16,CASSFGMAGGPETQYF,TGTGCCAGCAGCTTTGGAATGGCGGGGGGGCCAGAGACCCAGTACTTC
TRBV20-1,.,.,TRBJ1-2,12,CSASPDNYGYTF,TGCAGTGCTAGCCCAGATAACTATGGCTACACCTTC
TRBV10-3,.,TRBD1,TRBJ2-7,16,CAISEYLGTGSYEQYF,TGTGCCATCAGTGAGTACTTGGGGACAGGCTCCTACGAGCAGTACTTC
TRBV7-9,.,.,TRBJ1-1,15,CASSLAGAGYTEAFF,TGTGCCAGCAGCTTAGCAGGGGCCGGGTACACTGAAGCTTTCTTT
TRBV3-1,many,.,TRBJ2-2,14,CASSQSTLATSLFF,TGTGCCAGCAGCCAAAGTACGCTTGCGACGTCGCTGTTTTTT
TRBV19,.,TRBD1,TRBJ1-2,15,CASSRGQGADYGYTF,TGTGCCAGTAGTAGGGGACAGGGGGCCGACTATGGCTACACCTTC
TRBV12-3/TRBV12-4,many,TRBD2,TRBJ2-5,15,CASSQTSGDQETQYF,TGTGCCAGCAGCCAGACTAGCGGGGACCAAGAGACCCAGTACTTC
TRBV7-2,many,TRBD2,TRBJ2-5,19,CASSSTGLAGGEAQETQYF,TGTGCCAGCAGCTCAACGGGACTAGCGGGGGGGGAGGCTCAAGAGACCCAGTACTTC
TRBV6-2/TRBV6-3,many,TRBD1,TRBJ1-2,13,CASSGQGRDGYTF,TGTGCCAGCAGTGGACAGGGCAGGGATGGCTACACCTTC
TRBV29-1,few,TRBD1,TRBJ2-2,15,CSVEYSDRVAGELFF,TGCAGCGTTGAATATTCCGACAGGGTAGCCGGGGAGCTGTTTTTT
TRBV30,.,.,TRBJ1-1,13,CAWSKDSRREAFF,TGTGCCTGGAGCAAGGACTCGAGGAGGGAAGCTTTCTTT
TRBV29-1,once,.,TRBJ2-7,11,CSVELGSEQYF,TGCAGCGTTGAATTGGGTAGTGAGCAGTACTTC
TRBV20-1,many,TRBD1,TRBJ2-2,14,CSARGDRDSGELFF,TGCAGTGCTAGAGGGGACAGGGATTCCGGGGAGCTGTTTTTT
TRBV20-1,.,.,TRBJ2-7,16,CSARNPGTLHPYEQYF,TGCAGTGCTAGAAACCCCGGGACGCTACATCCCTACGAGCAGTACTTC
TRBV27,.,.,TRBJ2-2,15,CASSFNGANTGELFF,TGTGCCAGCAGTTTCAACGGGGCGAACACCGGGGAGCTGTTTTTT
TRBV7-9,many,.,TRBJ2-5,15,CASSPVEGYQETQYF,TGTGCCAGCAGCCCCGTGGAGGGGTACCAAGAGACCCAGTACTTC
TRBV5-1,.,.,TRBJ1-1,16,CASSLAPTGVNTEAFF,TGCGCCAGCAGCTTGGCGCCAACGGGTGTGAACACTGAAGCTTTCTTT
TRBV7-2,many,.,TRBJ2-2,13,CASNSRWTGELFF,TGTGCCAGCAATTCTAGATGGACCGGGGAGCTGTTTTTT
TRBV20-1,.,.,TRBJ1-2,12,CSAWDTNYGYTF,TGCAGTGCCTGGGACACGAACTATGGCTACACCTTC
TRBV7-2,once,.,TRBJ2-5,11,CASSDLLAQYF,TGTGCCAGCTCGGACCTCCTGGCCCAGTACTTC
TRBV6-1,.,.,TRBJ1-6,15,CASRTGYSYNSPLHF,TGTGCCAGCAGAACAGGGTACTCCTATAATTCACCCCTCCACTTT
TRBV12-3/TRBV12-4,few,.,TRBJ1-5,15,CASSLNGGGNQPQHF,TGTGCCAGCAGTTTAAACGGCGGGGGCAATCAGCCCCAGCATTTT
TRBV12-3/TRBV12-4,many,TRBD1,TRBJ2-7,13,CASQSDRAGEQYF,TGTGCCAGCCAGTCGGACAGGGCAGGCGAGCAGTACTTC
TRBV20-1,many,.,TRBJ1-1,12,CSATREDTEAFF,TGCAGTGCGACCCGGGAGGACACTGAAGCTTTCTTT
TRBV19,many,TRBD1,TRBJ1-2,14,CASRTTGGGYGYTF,TGTGCCAGTAGGACGACAGGGGGCGGCTATGGCTACACCTTC
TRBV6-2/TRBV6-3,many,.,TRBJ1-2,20,CASSYEFQAPLPTLKYGYTF,TGTGCCAGCAGTTACGAATTCCAGGCTCCCCTTCCTACTTTGAAATATGGCTACACCTTC
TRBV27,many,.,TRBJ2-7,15,CASSLLSRGVDEQYF,TGTGCCAGCAGTTTACTCTCCAGGGGGGTGGACGAGCAGTACTTC
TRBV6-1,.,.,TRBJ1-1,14,CASRPGVLNTEAFF,TGTGCCAGCAGACCAGGGGTTTTGAACACTGAAGCTTTCTTT